Shown below are 25 T cell receptor beta chains from a single sample sequenced in a study of early T cells in non-severe SARS-CoV-2 infection. TCRdb passed the 5' RACE reads through MiXCR, listing each CDR3 protein once. The table has roughly 55,000 distinct CDR3 sequences, around a tenth seen once. What was sequenced was whole blood. The receptors shown here come from an adult who was a healthcare worker with PCR-confirmed SARS-CoV-2 infection or an uninfected control (not recorded which).

This clonotype showed up many times. The genes are TRBV6-5 and TRBJ1-1, with 8 bases fitting TRBD1. Trimming took 6 bases from V and 4 from J; bases not matched to a gene: 1. The length of the CDR3 is 12 residues. Germline V gives CDR1 MNHEY, CDR2 SVGAGI. In DNA form, the CDR3 reads TGTGCCAGCAGCAGGGGGCCCACTGAAGCTTTCTTT. It is translated as CASSRGPTEAFF.

The chain employs TRBV5-5 and TRBJ2-3, with TRBD2 matching 7 bases. Trimming at V came to 4 bases and at J to 0 bases, leaving 5 bases not matched to a gene. The CDR3 has 15 amino acids. In germline, CDR1 is SGHKS, CDR2 YYEKEE (reference sequence). CDR3 residues: CASSGRDRSTDTQYF. The CDR3 DNA sequence: TGTGCCAGCAGCGGGAGGGACCGCAGCACAGATACGCAGTATTTT.

In its sample, this clonotype was seen many times. The chain uses TRBV28 and TRBJ2-5, with D unresolved. The CDR3 totals 12 residues. V gave up 6 bases and J gave up 5 bases, with 10 bases separating them. Germline lookup yields CDR1 MDHEN and CDR2 SYDVKM. This chain's CDR3 is CASSQGKETQYF. CDR3 bases: TGTGCCAGCAGCCAAGGAAAGGAGACCCAGTACTTC.

The V gene is TRBV2, the J gene TRBJ1-4; D gene uncertain. The V gene lost 7 bases and the J gene lost 3 bases, with 12 bases spanning the gap. The germline gives CDR1 SNHLY, CDR2 FYNNEI. The CDR3 runs 14 residues. The CDR3 region is CASNDRVANEKLFF. The CDR3 nucleotides read TGTGCCAGCAATGACCGGGTGGCTAATGAAAAACTGTTTTTT.

V gene TRBV20-1 combines with J gene TRBJ2-5, with 11 bases identical to TRBD2. The germline V gene encodes CDR1 DFQATT and CDR2 SNEGSKA (reference sequence). The CDR3 sequence is 15 residues long. Trimming at V came to 5 bases and at J to 1 base, leaving 6 bases not matched to a gene. The CDR3 loop reads CSAQRLAGGQETQYF. CDR3 sequence (DNA): TGCAGTGCTCAACGTCTAGCGGGGGGCCAAGAGACCCAGTACTTC.

The V gene is TRBV5-5, the J gene TRBJ1-5, with 9 bases that match TRBD1. The CDR3 has 14 amino acids. CDR1 SGHKS and CDR2 YYEKEE come from the germline V gene (reference sequence). V was clipped by 3 bases and J by 5 bases; unmatched bases: 3. CDR3 nucleotide sequence: TGTGCCAGCAGCTCCGGGACAGGGTATCAGCCCCAGCATTTT. Its protein product is CASSSGTGYQPQHF.

This clonotype was counted only a few times. The chain has TRBV3-1 and TRBJ1-5; the D gene is possibly TRBD1 (5 bases). Germline lookup yields CDR1 LGHDT and CDR2 YNNKEL (reference sequence). This CDR3 spans 15 amino acids. V shed 0 bases and J shed 4 bases, with 10 bases lying between them. The CDR3 nucleotides read TGTGCCAGCAGCCAAGATCAACAGGCAAATCAGCCCCAGCATTTT. Translated: CASSQDQQANQPQHF.

This clonotype appeared a few times. The chain combines TRBV7-2 with TRBJ2-2; D call uncertain. CDR1 and CDR2 from the germline V gene are SGHTA and FQGNSA. The CDR3 covers 15 residues. V was pared by 3 bases and J by 0 bases, with 8 bases between. CDR3 residues: CASSFKGSNTGELFF. Written as DNA, the CDR3 is TGTGCCAGCAGCTTTAAGGGATCGAACACCGGGGAGCTGTTTTTT.

V gene TRBV5-1 combines with J gene TRBJ1-6; no clear D. Trimming took 6 bases from V and 5 from J, leaving 12 bases between them. CDR1 is SGHRS, CDR2 YFSETQ, per germline. The CDR3 is 14 residues long. In DNA, the CDR3 is TGCGCCAGCACCTCCACCGGGAATAATTCACCCCTCCACTTT. Encoded protein: CASTSTGNNSPLHF. The full variable domain, rest sourced from reference TRBV5-1 and TRBJ1-6, is KAGVTQTPRYLIKTRGQQVTLSCSPISGHRSVSWYQQTPGQGLQFLFEYFSETQRNKGNFPGRFSGRQFSNSRSEMNVSTLELGDSALYLCASTSTGNNSPLHFGNGTRLTVT.

This clonotype was detected ten times or more. V gene TRBV28 combines with J gene TRBJ1-6; TRBD1 might be the D (5 bases). Trimming left V 1 base short and J 13 bases short, with 8 bases between. CDR1 is MDHEN, CDR2 SYDVKM, per germline. This CDR3 region has 12 residues. The CDR3 DNA sequence: TGTGCCAGCAGTTTATTACGGGGGCCCCTCCACTTT. This gives the protein CASSLLRGPLHF.

This chain links TRBV11-2 with TRBJ2-1; no firm D call. This CDR3 has 14 amino acids. Trimming pared 5 bases from V and 3 bases from J, leaving 11 bases between. CDR1 and CDR2 (germline): SGHAT, FQNNGV. The CDR3 sequence: CASSLVGIYNEQFF. CDR3 DNA sequence: TGTGCCAGCAGCCTAGTGGGAATCTACAATGAGCAGTTCTTC.

This clonotype was detected only a few times. The rearrangement links TRBV7-9 to TRBJ1-4; possibly TRBD1 for D (5 bases). Germline V gene lookup returns CDR1 SEHNR and CDR2 FQNEAQ (reference sequence). This CDR3 contains 14 residues. Deletions cut 3 bases from V and 4 bases from J, with 9 bases between. CDR3 bases: TGTGCCAGCAGCTTGGGGCAGGTTAATGAAAAACTGTTTTTT. Protein: CASSLGQVNEKLFF.

A few counts support this clonotype. The chain links TRBV18 to TRBJ2-1; D unresolved. The CDR3 is 13 residues long. V was shortened by 6 bases and J by 5 bases, with 11 bases between the two germline ends. Per the germline V gene, CDR1 is KGHSH and CDR2 is LQKENI. This CDR3 reads CASSPDTDNEQFF. CDR3 sequence (DNA): TGTGCCAGCTCCCCAGACACTGACAATGAGCAGTTCTTC. Full variable domain (missing parts from reference TRBV18 and TRBJ2-1): NAGVMQNPRHLVRRRGQEARLRCSPMKGHSHVYWYRQLPEEGLKFMVYLQKENIIDESGMPKERFSAEFPKEGPSILRIQQVVRGDSAAYFCASSPDTDNEQFFGPGTRLTVL.

This clonotype was picked up many times. This sequence joins TRBV7-9 and TRBJ1-1; D is uncertain. Germline CDR1 is SEHNR and CDR2 is FQNEAQ (reference sequence). CDR3 length equals 12 residues. V lost 5 bases and J 2 bases, leaving 6 bases between the germline ends. Here the CDR3 DNA reads TGTGCCAGCAGCCTCATTAACACTGAAGCTTTCTTT. As protein: CASSLINTEAFF.

This clonotype has ten or more counts. The chain joins TRBV7-9 to TRBJ2-7; D unclear. This CDR3 is built from 13 residues. V gave up 3 bases and J gave up 6 bases, with 12 bases separating them. CDR1 is SEHNR and CDR2 is FQNEAQ in the germline V gene (reference sequence). CDR3 in amino acids: CASSFGPSGEQYF. The CDR3 DNA reads TGTGCCAGCAGCTTCGGACCTTCGGGCGAGCAGTACTTC. Together with reference TRBV7-9 and TRBJ2-7, the CDR3 gives the full variable domain: DTGVSQNPRHKITKRGQNVTFRCDPISEHNRLYWYRQTLGQGPEFLTYFQNEAQLEKSRLLSDRFSAERPKGSFSTLEIQRTEQGDSAMYLCASSFGPSGEQYFGPGTRLTVT.

This clonotype was detected a few times. The genes are TRBV28 and TRBJ1-2; TRBD1 agrees at 10 bases. The CDR3 runs 14 residues. Trimming cost V 6 bases and J 3 bases; bases outside gene matches: 4. CDR1 is MDHEN, CDR2 SYDVKM, per germline. The chain's CDR3 is CASRGTGEDYGYTF. For the CDR3, the DNA is TGTGCCAGCAGGGGGACAGGGGAGGACTATGGCTACACCTTC.

This chain uses TRBV12-3 or TRBV12-4 with TRBJ2-7; perhaps D is TRBD1 or TRBD2 (6 bases each). V was shortened by 6 bases and J by 5 bases, with 14 bases between the two germline ends. This CDR3 comprises 13 residues. The CDR3 DNA follows: TGTGCCAGCAGGTCATGGGGGGCCAACGAGCAGTACTTC. Translating gives CASRSWGANEQYF.

This clonotype has more than one count but fewer than ten. V is TRBV13 and J is TRBJ1-1, with D hard to call. The V gene's germline CDR1 is PRHDT and CDR2 FYEKMQ (reference sequence). The CDR3 consists of 12 residues. The V and J ends lost 9 bases and 6 bases respectively, with 14 bases between them. The CDR3: CASGDKVAEAFF. CDR3 coding DNA: TGTGCCAGTGGAGATAAGGTGGCTGAAGCTTTCTTT.

The V gene is TRBV6-1, the J gene TRBJ2-1, with D unresolved. Germline V lookup: CDR1 MNHNS, CDR2 SASEGT. The CDR3 has 13 amino acids. V was cut by 3 bases and J by 9 bases, with 12 bases left in between. The CDR3 region is CASSEAGVGEQFF. The DNA of the CDR3 is TGTGCCAGCAGTGAGGCTGGGGTCGGTGAGCAGTTCTTC.

The chain links TRBV5-5 to TRBJ2-5, with 9 nucleotides matching TRBD1. Trimming cost V 1 base and J 2 bases; bases outside gene matches: 3. The CDR3 has 15 amino acids. Germline V CDR1 and CDR2: SGHKS, YYEKEE (reference sequence). In DNA form, the CDR3 reads TGTGCCAGCAGCTTGTTTGGGACAGGGCAAGAGACCCAGTACTTC. Protein sequence: CASSLFGTGQETQYF.

This clonotype was counted ten times or more. This sequence joins TRBV29-1 and TRBJ2-7, with 10 bases lining up with TRBD2. This CDR3 contains 14 residues. Germline lookup yields CDR1 SQVTM and CDR2 ANQGSEA. With 7 bases clipped from V and 7 bases from J, the junction kept 13 bases outside the gene matches. The CDR3, as DNA: TGCAGCGCAGCCGGGACTAGCGTATCTCGGGAGCAGTACTTC. Translation gives CSAAGTSVSREQYF.

This clonotype showed up just a few times. The chain joins TRBV30 to TRBJ2-3, with no clear D. Trimming took off 6 bases at V and 1 base at J, with 14 bases between the two ends. This CDR3 is 14 amino acids long. Germline lookup yields CDR1 GTSNPN and CDR2 SVGIG (reference sequence). The CDR3 bases are TGTGCCTGTAACAGTGGATTTGGCACAGATACGCAGTATTTT. It is translated as CACNSGFGTDTQYF.

This clonotype was counted a few times. The chain joins TRBV10-3 to TRBJ2-7, with D possibly matching TRBD1 (6 bases). The CDR3 runs to 16 residues. V was clipped by 0 bases and J by 1 base, with 13 bases between them. Germline CDR1 and CDR2: ENHRY and SYGVKD. The CDR3 sequence: CAISESGTGSSYEQYF. For the CDR3, the DNA is TGTGCCATCAGTGAGTCCGGCACAGGGTCGTCCTACGAGCAGTACTTC.

The table lists this clonotype with many counts. This chain links TRBV28 with TRBJ2-7; 10 bases line up with TRBD1. Germline assignment: CDR1 MDHEN and CDR2 SYDVKM. The ends lost 6 bases at V and 1 base at J; junction bases unmatched: 6. This CDR3 is built from 15 residues. CDR3 in amino acids: CASSRTGGLSYEQYF. CDR3 nucleotides: TGTGCCAGCAGCCGGACAGGGGGATTGTCCTACGAGCAGTACTTC.

This clonotype was seen only a few times. The gene calls are TRBV20-1 and TRBJ2-7; D ambiguous. This CDR3 region has 15 residues. The ends were cut back, 6 bases at V and 2 bases at J, with 20 bases in the middle. Looked up from germline, CDR1 is DFQATT and CDR2 is SNEGSKA (reference sequence). The CDR3 coding sequence is TGCAGTGCGAACGTACGCGTGGCTCCTACCTACGAGCAGTACTTC. This gives the protein CSANVRVAPTYEQYF.